This TCR beta chain was observed in a study of blood T cell repertoires in COVID-19. Background on the study: The study drew acute and convalescent COVID-19 samples from the United States, Italy and Spain. From T cells, B-cell-depleted T cells, or PBMCs came the material, which was cDNA or gDNA.

Germline V gene lookup returns CDR1 MNHEY and CDR2 SVGAGI. The CDR3 covers 15 residues. The V and J ends lost 0 bases and 6 bases respectively, with 14 bases between them. As originally analysed: Amplifying reference gene primers gave estimates of nucleated cell counts. Assay used: immunoSEQ multiplex PCR; TCRdb lists only in-frame clones, some missing. The DNA was the basis for D and trimming; V, J and clone size are from that table. The table includes tens of thousands of clones, about 70% detected once. Sequences were obtained from peripheral blood. The chain employs TRBV6-5 and TRBJ1-1; possibly TRBD1 for D (6 bases). The TCR sequence derives from a woman aged 60-70 years in a cohort sampled during active or convalescent COVID-19. The CDR3 DNA reads TGTGCCAGCAGTTACTCGACAGGTATTTCAGCTGAAGCTTTCTTT. Protein: CASSYSTGISAEAFF.